Below, 22 T cell receptor beta chains from the same sample are listed, as sequenced in a study of response to subunit inactivated influenza vaccine. TCRdb re-derived calls from the RT-PCR reads in MiXCR, one entry per CDR3 protein. This sample has a few hundred thousand distinct CDR3 sequences, with 11% found just once. The material sequenced was PBMCs from blood, taken roughly 46 days after vaccination. The receptors stem from a man aged 50-60 years who received an inactivated influenza vaccine.

This clonotype was seen a handful of times. This sequence joins TRBV4-3 and TRBJ2-7, with a tentative D call TRBD1 (6 bases). Germline values: CDR1 LGHNA, CDR2 YSLEER. With 2 bases removed from V and 0 bases from J, the gap between germline ends came to 11 bases. The CDR3 consists of 15 residues. CDR3 sequence: CASSQHNRDSYEQYF. The CDR3 DNA reads TGCGCCAGCAGCCAACACAACAGGGACTCCTACGAGCAGTACTTC.

This chain uses TRBV4-3 with TRBJ1-2; D gene ambiguous. The CDR3 length is 15 residues. Germline-derived CDR1 and CDR2 are LGHNA and YSLEER. V was pared by 0 bases and J by 0 bases, with 8 bases between. DNA for the CDR3: TGCGCCAGCAGCCAAGATGGGCAGGCTAACTATGGCTACACCTTC. The encoded protein is CASSQDGQANYGYTF.

This clonotype came up many times. The chain uses TRBV29-1 and TRBJ2-3, with 13 positions matching TRBD2. Germline CDR1 reads SQVTM; CDR2 reads ANQGSEA. There are 16 residues in the CDR3. V shed 6 bases and J 2 bases; nucleotides not matched to a gene: 8. The CDR3 DNA sequence: TGCAGCGTCAGGGCCGGGACTAGCGGGGACACAGATACGCAGTATTTT. Amino acids: CSVRAGTSGDTDTQYF.

This clonotype appeared many times. The chain employs TRBV5-1 and TRBJ2-7; 8 nucleotides match TRBD1. CDR3 size: 15 residues. Germline V gene data show CDR1 as SGHRS and CDR2 as YFSETQ. J was trimmed by 4 bases and V by 0 bases; bases with no gene match: 6. The CDR3 protein is CASSLGQGAWYEQYF. Here the CDR3 DNA reads TGCGCCAGCAGCTTGGGGCAGGGGGCCTGGTACGAGCAGTACTTC.

This clonotype was seen ten or more times. The chain links TRBV12-3 or TRBV12-4 to TRBJ2-2; D tentatively fits TRBD1 or TRBD2 (6 bases each). The V end was cut by 8 bases, the J end by 0 bases, with 10 bases between. This CDR3 is built from 14 residues. CDR3 DNA sequence: TGTGCCAGCTGGGGGGCTTCGAACACCGGGGAGCTGTTTTTT. Translated, it gives CASWGASNTGELFF.

J is TRBJ1-2 and V is TRBV9; D is uncertain. Germline assignment: CDR1 SGDLS and CDR2 YYNGEE. The V gene lost 0 bases and the J gene lost 2 bases, with 11 bases spanning the gap. The CDR3 runs to 15 residues. CDR3 residues: CASSVGFRQNYGYTF. The DNA for the CDR3 is TGTGCCAGCAGCGTAGGATTTAGGCAGAACTATGGCTACACCTTC.

This clonotype was recorded at least ten times. The chain carries TRBV12-3 or TRBV12-4 and TRBJ2-2, with TRBD2 matching 8 bases. J was trimmed by 0 bases and V by 5 bases; bases with no gene match: 2. This CDR3 comprises 15 residues. CDR3 bases: TGTGCCAGCAGTCGCGGGGGGTCGAACACCGGGGAGCTGTTTTTT. Encoded protein: CASSRGGSNTGELFF.

For this clonotype: This may arise from a read error, as a much more abundant clone is one base away. V is TRBV7-2 and J is TRBJ2-3; perhaps TRBD1 as D (6 bases). CDR3 length: 13 amino acids. Germline loops: CDR1 SGHTA, CDR2 FQGNSA. V lost 5 bases to trimming and J lost 9 bases, with 15 bases between them. CDR3 DNA sequence: TGTGCCAGCAGCCTGGACAGACCGAAGACGCAGTATTTT. The encoded protein is CASSLDRPKTQYF.

This clonotype was seen only a few times. V and J are TRBV28 and TRBJ1-5; D unclear. This CDR3 contains 16 residues. Per the germline V gene, CDR1 is MDHEN and CDR2 is SYDVKM. Trimming took 2 bases from V and 3 from J, leaving 14 bases between them. The CDR3 DNA reads as TGTGCCAGCAGTTTACCCCAAGTCTCTTTCAATCAGCCCCAGCATTTT. It yields the protein CASSLPQVSFNQPQHF.

This sequence joins TRBV24-1 and TRBJ2-1; D perhaps matches TRBD1 (5 bases). Germline V CDR1 and CDR2: KGHDR, SFDVKD. V gave up 9 bases and J gave up 4 bases, with 24 bases separating them. This CDR3 has 17 amino acids. CDR3 in DNA: TGTGCCACCTCCAGCCGACAGACAGAGAATCCTTACAATGAGCAGTTCTTC. It translates to CATSSRQTENPYNEQFF.

This clonotype was seen many times. The chain is built from TRBV20-1 and TRBJ1-5; no reliable D call. CDR1 and CDR2 (germline): DFQATT, SNEGSKA (reference sequence). The germline V and J ends were trimmed by 3 bases and 4 bases, with 10 bases remaining between them. The CDR3 extends over 13 amino acids. This CDR3 reads CSARGSYNQPQHF. CDR3 coding DNA: TGCAGTGCTAGGGGCAGCTATAATCAGCCCCAGCATTTT.

This clonotype showed up many times. The chain employs TRBV5-5 and TRBJ1-2; D perhaps matches TRBD1 (5 bases). V was trimmed by 0 bases and J by 4 bases, leaving 13 bases between them. This CDR3 is 15 amino acids long. Germline V gene sequence: CDR1 SGHKS, CDR2 YYEKEE (reference sequence). The CDR3 loop reads CASSLAAGQSYGYTF. The DNA of the CDR3 is TGTGCCAGCAGCTTGGCCGCAGGGCAAAGCTATGGCTACACCTTC.

This clonotype has only a few counts. The rearrangement uses TRBV7-7 and TRBJ2-5; D is perhaps TRBD2 (6 bases). Germline lookup yields CDR1 SSHAT and CDR2 FNYEAQ (reference sequence). Trimming removed 2 bases at V and 5 bases at J, with 21 bases between. This CDR3 is built from 17 residues. The CDR3 protein is CASSLQEGRPPVETQYF. The CDR3 DNA follows: TGTGCCAGCAGCTTACAGGAGGGGAGACCCCCAGTGGAGACCCAGTACTTC.

V gene TRBV7-8 combines with J gene TRBJ1-3, with TRBD1 identical over 7 bases. The CDR3 extends over 16 amino acids. After removal of 6 bases from V and 0 bases from J, the junction contained 8 bases not matched to a gene. Germline CDR1 SGHVS, CDR2 FQNEAQ. This CDR3 is CASSSTGTHSGNTIYF. The CDR3 region has the DNA TGTGCCAGCAGTTCGACAGGGACCCACTCTGGAAACACCATATATTTT.

The chain recombines TRBV10-3 with TRBJ2-2; 8 bases line up with TRBD2. Losses at the gene ends were 10 bases for V and 1 base for J; bases not matched to a gene: 8. There are 15 residues in the CDR3. The germline V gene has CDR1 ENHRY and CDR2 SYGVKD. CDR3 residues: CATVAGTRNTGELFF. The CDR3 DNA follows: TGTGCCACCGTTGCCGGGACTAGGAACACCGGGGAGCTGTTTTTT.

At least ten counts were recorded for this clonotype. This chain links TRBV12-3 or TRBV12-4 with TRBJ2-7; TRBD1 matches 9 bases. V lost 5 bases, J lost 4 bases, and 3 bases stayed unmatched. This CDR3 has 13 residues. CDR3 loop: CASSHRGQYEQYF. CDR3 nucleotides: TGTGCCAGCAGTCACAGGGGGCAGTACGAGCAGTACTTC.

This clonotype was seen a few times. This chain links TRBV18 with TRBJ2-7; D may correspond to TRBD1 or TRBD2 (5 bases each). Per the germline V gene, CDR1 is KGHSH and CDR2 is LQKENI. Trimming took off 6 bases at V and 2 bases at J, with 14 bases between the two ends. There are 14 residues in the CDR3. In nucleotides, the CDR3 is TGTGCCAGCTCTCGGGACCCCGATACCTACGAGCAGTACTTC. It specifies CASSRDPDTYEQYF.

In this sample, this clonotype turned up a few times. The chain is built from TRBV27 and TRBJ2-7; 7 bases match TRBD1. V gave up 3 bases and J gave up 9 bases; unmatched junction bases: 11. The CDR3 contains 14 residues. The germline CDR1 and CDR2 sequences are MNHEY and SMNVEV (reference sequence). The CDR3 nucleotides are TGTGCCAGCAGTTTCCTGGGACAGCCCGACGGGCAGTACTTC. Translation: CASSFLGQPDGQYF.

The chain joins TRBV6-5 to TRBJ2-2, with D perhaps assigned TRBD1 or TRBD2 (6 bases each). The CDR3 covers 17 residues. The germline V gene encodes CDR1 MNHEY and CDR2 SVGAGI. Trimming removed 2 bases at V and 6 bases at J, with 19 bases between. The CDR3 reads CASSYPRGAGAAGELFF. The CDR3 nucleotides read TGTGCCAGCAGTTACCCAAGGGGGGCAGGGGCAGCCGGGGAGCTGTTTTTT.

V gene TRBV7-9 combines with J gene TRBJ2-1; 9 nucleotides line up with TRBD2. CDR3 size: 16 residues. The germline gives CDR1 SEHNR, CDR2 FQNEAQ (reference sequence). The trim removed 5 bases at V and 5 bases at J, leaving 10 bases unmatched. CDR3 in DNA: TGTGCCAGCAGCACCTCCGGACTAGCGAAAAACAATGAGCAGTTCTTC. Translation: CASSTSGLAKNNEQFF.

A few counts support this clonotype. The chain uses TRBV3-1 and TRBJ2-1, with TRBD1 matching 9 bases. V trimming: 2 bases; J trimming: 1 base; junction bases outside the gene matches: 3. The length of the CDR3 is 16 residues. From germline, CDR1 is LGHDT and CDR2 YNNKEL (reference sequence). CDR3 coding DNA: TGTGCCAGCAGCCAAATGACAGGGGGGTCCTACAATGAGCAGTTCTTC. It yields the protein CASSQMTGGSYNEQFF.

This clonotype appeared many times. J is TRBJ2-7 and V is TRBV12-3 or TRBV12-4; weak D call: TRBD1 (5 bases). This CDR3 spans 16 amino acids. Trimming stripped 5 bases from V and 1 base from J, with 18 bases between. The CDR3, as DNA: TGTGCCAGCAGTGGGCGGACATACCCTTCGTCCTACGAGCAGTACTTC. Protein sequence: CASSGRTYPSSYEQYF.